These 13 T cell receptor beta chains originate from one sample sequenced in a study of blood T cells in healthy people across ages. Together with a sample-barcoded 5' primer, a J-beta primer mix was included in a second PCR lasting about 7 to 11 cycles. Using its own MiXCR run on the 5' RACE reads, TCRdb lists one record per CDR3 protein. Altogether over a million distinct CDR3 sequences are present, almost 60% being singletons, with the ten largest covering under 8.5%. The sample comprised blood. The receptors stem from a man aged 18 to 30 in good health.

This clonotype was seen a few times. The chain combines TRBV27 with TRBJ2-7; D is perhaps TRBD1 or TRBD2 (5 bases each). V shed 5 bases and J shed 1 base, with 12 bases lying between them. The CDR3 contains 14 residues. Germline values: CDR1 MNHEY, CDR2 SMNVEV (reference sequence). CDR3 protein: CASSPGRTSYEQYF. DNA for the CDR3: TGTGCCAGCAGTCCGGGACGGACGTCCTACGAGCAGTACTTC.

This clonotype was found a few times. The junction differs from germline at one of its ends, possibly a read error. This chain's CDR3 is CASSPVSRSSTDTQYF. The CDR3 region has the DNA TGTGCCAGCAGCCCCGTATCGCGATCTAGCACAGATACGCAGTATTTT. This sequence joins TRBV4-1 and TRBJ2-3, with D unclear. The CDR3 runs 16 residues. CDR1 and CDR2 from the germline V gene are MGHRA and YSYEKL.

V is TRBV3-1 and J is TRBJ2-7; D uncertain. V lost 4 bases, J lost 5 bases, and 12 bases lay in between. The CDR3 covers 13 residues. Germline V gene lookup returns CDR1 LGHDT and CDR2 YNNKEL (reference sequence). The CDR3 DNA sequence: TGTGCCAGCAGCCTCAAGAACATGGACGAGCAGTACTTC. It translates to CASSLKNMDEQYF.

The chain carries TRBV5-1 and TRBJ2-5, with D possibly being TRBD1 or TRBD2 (5 bases each). Germline V gives CDR1 SGHRS, CDR2 YFSETQ. V was trimmed by 1 base and J by 1 base, leaving 14 bases between them. The CDR3 spans 16 residues. In DNA, the CDR3 is TGCGCCAGCAGCTTGAGGGCAGGGACGATCCAAGAGACCCAGTACTTC. It yields the protein CASSLRAGTIQETQYF. Based on the CDR3 plus reference TRBV5-1 and TRBJ2-5, the full variable domain is KAGVTQTPRYLIKTRGQQVTLSCSPISGHRSVSWYQQTPGQGLQFLFEYFSETQRNKGNFPGRFSGRQFSNSRSEMNVSTLELGDSALYLCASSLRAGTIQETQYFGPGTRLLVL.

This clonotype was picked up a small number of times. The gene calls are TRBV10-3 and TRBJ2-5, with 10 nucleotides matching TRBD2. Germline-derived CDR1 and CDR2 are ENHRY and SYGVKD. The ends lost 2 bases at V and 3 bases at J; junction bases unmatched: 3. The CDR3 is 15 amino acids. The CDR3 spells CAISETGTSEETQYF. CDR3 sequence (DNA): TGTGCCATCAGTGAGACCGGGACTAGCGAAGAGACCCAGTACTTC.

This clonotype was found once. The rearrangement uses TRBV7-8 and TRBJ2-5; D is unclear. V dropped 1 base and J dropped 5 bases, with 14 bases sitting between them. There are 15 residues in the CDR3. CDR1 and CDR2 from the germline V gene are SGHVS and FQNEAQ. In DNA form, the CDR3 reads TGTGCCAGCAGCTTAGAAGGGCCACTCCTGGAGACCCAGTACTTC. This encodes CASSLEGPLLETQYF.

The V gene is TRBV7-9, the J gene TRBJ2-1, with TRBD2 as a possible D gene (6 bases). Germline V gives CDR1 SEHNR, CDR2 FQNEAQ (reference sequence). This CDR3 contains 15 residues. V lost 8 bases and J 6 bases, leaving 20 bases between the germline ends. The CDR3 is CASGRAGLPANEQFF. DNA for the CDR3: TGTGCCAGCGGACGGGCGGGACTGCCCGCCAATGAGCAGTTCTTC.

The chain is built from TRBV4-1 and TRBJ2-1, with D hard to call. V was pared by 3 bases and J by 8 bases, with 20 bases between. From germline, CDR1 is MGHRA and CDR2 YSYEKL. The CDR3 is 16 amino acids. The CDR3 sequence: CASSHTGGSPWDEQFF. CDR3 sequence (DNA): TGCGCCAGCAGCCATACCGGCGGTAGCCCGTGGGATGAGCAGTTCTTC.

J is TRBJ2-7 and V is TRBV10-3, with D perhaps TRBD2 (8 bases). This CDR3 region has 16 residues. With 3 bases removed from V and 1 base from J, the gap between germline ends came to 16 bases. Germline CDR1 reads ENHRY; CDR2 reads SYGVKD. CDR3 sequence: CAISDPGGGGSYEQYF. CDR3 DNA: TGTGCCATCAGTGACCCGGGAGGGGGCGGGTCCTACGAGCAGTACTTC.

This clonotype was counted only a few times. The V and J genes are TRBV12-3 or TRBV12-4 and TRBJ2-1; TRBD2 matches at 13 bases. The CDR3 extends over 16 amino acids. Trimming at V came to 6 bases and at J to 5 bases, leaving 7 bases not matched to a gene. CDR3 residues: CASRIGTSGTDNEQFF. CDR3 bases: TGTGCCAGCAGAATCGGGACTAGCGGGACGGACAATGAGCAGTTCTTC.

The J gene is TRBJ2-7, the V gene TRBV20-1, with 8 bases lining up with TRBD2. The CDR3 sequence is 19 residues long. V shed 0 bases and J 1 base; nucleotides not matched to a gene: 17. Germline V gives CDR1 DFQATT, CDR2 SNEGSKA (reference sequence). The CDR3 region has the DNA TGCAGTGCTAGAGAAATACCGGGACTAGGTGAGAGGTTGTCCTACGAGCAGTACTTC. This gives the protein CSAREIPGLGERLSYEQYF.

The chain carries TRBV5-1 and TRBJ2-4; possible D gene TRBD1, 6 bases. The tail of the sequence fits TRBJ2-7 better, so the J call may be wrong. This CDR3 spans 13 amino acids. The germline V gene encodes CDR1 SGHRS and CDR2 YFSETQ. The CDR3 sequence: CAGMETGTYEQYF. The CDR3 region has the DNA TGCGCCGGCATGGAAACAGGGACCTACGAGCAGTACTTC.

Of note for this clonotype: One end of the junction varies from germline; a read error may be responsible. CDR3 protein: CASSQRGSSYEQYF. The CDR3 DNA reads TGTGCCAGCAGCCAGCGTGGGAGCTCCTACGAGCAGTACTTC. The chain uses TRBV4-3 and TRBJ2-7; weak D call: TRBD2 (5 bases). The germline V gene has CDR1 LGHNA and CDR2 YSLEER. The CDR3 totals 14 residues.